The rows below give T cell receptor beta chains drawn from one sample of a study of tumor-infiltrating lymphocytes in primary liver carcinoma. One entry per CDR3 protein results from TCRdb running MiXCR on the multiplex PCR reads. The repertoire holds some 130,000 distinct CDR3 sequences, nearly 70% seen once, with more than 8% in the top ten. Sequenced material: tumor-adjacent normal liver tissue. The origin of the receptors is a woman aged 60-75 years with primary liver carcinoma and hepatitis B virus infection. The CDR3 runs from the conserved cysteine through the conserved F or W. The D gene is left open where the match is weak. The size field is filled for only some rows; it gives once, few, many or a size class.

TRBD2	TRBV6-1	once	TRBJ2-7	CASSPLRAGALHERYF
NA	TRBV28	NA	TRBJ2-7	CANGFLGTTNYEPYF
NA	TRBV29-1	NA	TRBJ2-5	CSVEDQVRREETRYF
NA	TRBV5-1	many	TRBJ1-2	CASSQGQSNYGYTF
NA	TRBV4-1	NA	TRBJ1-3	CASSQWANPGNTIYF
TRBD1	TRBV2	NA	TRBJ2-2	CASRTPSPGTGFTGELFF
TRBD1	TRBV6-1	many	TRBJ2-4	CASIDGQGVKAKNIQYF
TRBD2	TRBV6-2/TRBV6-3	NA	TRBJ2-7	CAGSRSTGRVSYEQYF
NA	TRBV4-1	few	TRBJ2-5	CASSLGTGRRGETQYF
NA	TRBV6-5	NA	TRBJ2-5	CASNTGDYQETQYF
TRBD1	TRBV25-1	NA	TRBJ1-1	CASSGAGGTEAFF
NA	TRBV28	NA	TRBJ1-5	CASSDRHNQPQHF